The text below deals with one T cell receptor beta chain. The protocol was immunoSEQ multiplex PCR, while the TCRdb copy is restricted to in-frame clones and leaves out a portion. Among under 200,000 clones listed, 80% to 85% were seen once. These data are taken from a study of blood T cell repertoires in COVID-19. Background on the study: The study drew acute and convalescent COVID-19 samples from the United States, Italy and Spain.

Germline V gene sequence: CDR1 SEHNR, CDR2 FQNEAQ (reference sequence). The V end was cut by 8 bases, the J end by 2 bases, with 13 bases between. The CDR3 is 13 amino acids. Participants were aged about 18 to 89 years from about two dozen US areas. Cohort allocation depended upon clinical history that participants reported. Cohort 3 donors counted as recovered after two negative PCRs, clearance, or resolved symptoms. The sample comprised PBMCs or T cells enriched from blood (not recorded which). The rearrangement uses TRBV7-9 and TRBJ2-7; perhaps TRBD2 as D (5 bases). The TCR originated in an older woman who had recovered from COVID-19. The DNA of the CDR3 is TGTGCCAGCGGGAGACACCGGACCTACGAGCAGTACTTC. It yields the protein CASGRHRTYEQYF.